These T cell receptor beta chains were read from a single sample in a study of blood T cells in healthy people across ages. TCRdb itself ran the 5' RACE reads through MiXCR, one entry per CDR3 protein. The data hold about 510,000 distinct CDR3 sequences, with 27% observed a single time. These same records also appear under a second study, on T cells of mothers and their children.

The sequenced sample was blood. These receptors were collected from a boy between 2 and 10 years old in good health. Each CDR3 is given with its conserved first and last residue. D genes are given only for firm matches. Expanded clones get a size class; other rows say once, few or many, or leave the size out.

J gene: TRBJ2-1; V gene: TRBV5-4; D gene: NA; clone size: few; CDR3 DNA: TGTGCCAGCAGCCTGGACTCCGGTGGCAATGAGCAGTTCTTC; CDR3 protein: CASSLDSGGNEQFF
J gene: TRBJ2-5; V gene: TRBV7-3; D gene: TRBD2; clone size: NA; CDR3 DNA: TGTGCCAGCAGCCCCCTAGCGGGGGGCGTTGAGACCCAGTACTTC; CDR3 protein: CASSPLAGGVETQYF
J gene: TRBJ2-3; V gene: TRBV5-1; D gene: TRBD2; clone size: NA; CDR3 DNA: TGCGCCAGCAGCTCTGGACTAGCGGCTAGCACAGATACGCAGTATTTT; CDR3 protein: CASSSGLAASTDTQYF
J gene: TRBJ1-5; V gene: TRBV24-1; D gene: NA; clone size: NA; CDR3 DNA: TGTGCCACCAGTGATTTCTCGGTGGGGTTAGGGCCGGATCAGCCCCAGCATTTT; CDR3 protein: CATSDFSVGLGPDQPQHF
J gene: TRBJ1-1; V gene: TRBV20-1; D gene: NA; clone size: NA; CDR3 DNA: TGCAGTGCTAGGTCCCAGGGGACACATGAAGCTTTCTTT; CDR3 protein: CSARSQGTHEAFF
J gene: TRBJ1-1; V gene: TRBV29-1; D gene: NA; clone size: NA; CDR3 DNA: TGCAGCGTTGAAGAGGGGTTCGCTGAAGCTTTCTTT; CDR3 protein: CSVEEGFAEAFF
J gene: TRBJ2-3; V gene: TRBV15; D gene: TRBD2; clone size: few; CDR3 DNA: TGTGCCACCAGCAGGACAGGGACTGCTAGCGGGAGTAGCACAGATACGCAGTATTTT; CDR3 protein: CATSRTGTASGSSTDTQYF
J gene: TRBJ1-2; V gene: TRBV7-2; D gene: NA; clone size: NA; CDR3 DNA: TGTGCCAGCATCCAACCTCAGGGAAAGAGGATGAGTGGCTACACCTTC; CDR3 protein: CASIQPQGKRMSGYTF
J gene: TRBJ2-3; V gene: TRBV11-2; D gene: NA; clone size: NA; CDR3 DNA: TGTGCCAGCAGCTTAGCCGGGCCGTGGGATACGCAGTATTTT; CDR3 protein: CASSLAGPWDTQYF
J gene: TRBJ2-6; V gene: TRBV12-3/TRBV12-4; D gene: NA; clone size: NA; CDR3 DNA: TGTGCCAGCAGTCAGTCGACTGAGGCCAACGTCCTGACTTTC; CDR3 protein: CASSQSTEANVLTF
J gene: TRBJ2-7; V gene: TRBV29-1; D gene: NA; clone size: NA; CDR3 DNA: TGCAGCGTTGATGAGGGGCCCTCCTACGAGCAGTACTTC; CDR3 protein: CSVDEGPSYEQYF
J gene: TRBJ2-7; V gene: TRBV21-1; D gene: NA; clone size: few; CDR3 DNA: TGTGCCAGCAGCAAAGAAGGCAGGCACACCTACGAGCAGTACTTC; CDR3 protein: CASSKEGRHTYEQYF
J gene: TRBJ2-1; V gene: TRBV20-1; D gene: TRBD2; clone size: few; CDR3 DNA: TGCAGTGCTACCATAGCGGGGGGGCTGGGCAATGAGCAGTTCTTC; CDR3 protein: CSATIAGGLGNEQFF
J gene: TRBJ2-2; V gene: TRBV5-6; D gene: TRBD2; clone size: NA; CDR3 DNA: TGTGCCAGCAGCTCGGAGGGACTAGCGGCCGGGGAGCTGTTTTTT; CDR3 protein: CASSSEGLAAGELFF
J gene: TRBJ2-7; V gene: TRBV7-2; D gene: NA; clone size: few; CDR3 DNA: TGTGCCAGCAGCCCCGAGGGACTGTACGAGCAGTACTTC; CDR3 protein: CASSPEGLYEQYF
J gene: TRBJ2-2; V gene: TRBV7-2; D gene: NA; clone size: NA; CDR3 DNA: TGTGCCAGCAGCTTAGTCTCGGGGAGTAACGCCGGGGAGCTGTTTTTT; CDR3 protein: CASSLVSGSNAGELFF
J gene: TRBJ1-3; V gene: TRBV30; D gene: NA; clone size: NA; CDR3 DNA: TGTGCCAGATCGCAGGGAAACACCATATATTTT; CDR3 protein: CARSQGNTIYF
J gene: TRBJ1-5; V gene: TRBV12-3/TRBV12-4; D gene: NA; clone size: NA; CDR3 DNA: TGTGCCAGCAGTTTTGTGGGCTACAATCAGCCCCAGCATTTT; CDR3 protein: CASSFVGYNQPQHF
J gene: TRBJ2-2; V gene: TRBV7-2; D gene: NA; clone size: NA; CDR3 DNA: TGTGCCAGCAGCTTAGTAAGCGGGCCGAACACCGGGGAGCTGTTTTTT; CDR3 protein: CASSLVSGPNTGELFF
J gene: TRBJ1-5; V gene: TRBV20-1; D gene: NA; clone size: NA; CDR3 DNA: TGCAGTGCTAGCCCAGGGTGGGACAATCAGCCCCAGCATTTT; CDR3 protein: CSASPGWDNQPQHF
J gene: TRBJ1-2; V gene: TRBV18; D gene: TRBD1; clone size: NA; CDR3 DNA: TGTGCCAGCTCATCCAGGGGGCAAAACTATGGCTACACCTTC; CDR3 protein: CASSSRGQNYGYTF
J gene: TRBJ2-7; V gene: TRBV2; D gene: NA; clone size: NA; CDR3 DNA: TGTGCCAGCAGAAAGGAAGCTGGGGCGCAGTACTTC; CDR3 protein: CASRKEAGAQYF
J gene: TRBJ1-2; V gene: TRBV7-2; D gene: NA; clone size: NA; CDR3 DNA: TGTGCCAGCACCCTAGGGGGGGGTCCCTATGGCTACACCTTC; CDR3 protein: CASTLGGGPYGYTF
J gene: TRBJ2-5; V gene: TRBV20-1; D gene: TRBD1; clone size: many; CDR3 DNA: TGCAGTGCTAGTCCGGGACAGGGATACCAAGAGACCCAGTACTTC; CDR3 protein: CSASPGQGYQETQYF
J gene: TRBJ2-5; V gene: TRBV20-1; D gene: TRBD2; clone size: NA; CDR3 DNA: TGCAGTGCTAGAGATCCCCGCGGGAGCGCGAAAGAGACCCAGTACTTC; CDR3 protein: CSARDPRGSAKETQYF
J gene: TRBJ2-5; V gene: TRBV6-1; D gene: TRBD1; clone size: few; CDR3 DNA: TGTGCCAGCAGTGACCAACAGGGGGTTGGACGAGAGACCCAGTACTTC; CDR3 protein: CASSDQQGVGRETQYF
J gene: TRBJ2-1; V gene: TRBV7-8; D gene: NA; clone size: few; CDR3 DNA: TGTGCCAGCAGCTTAGTGTCGCGGAACAATGAGCAGTTCTTC; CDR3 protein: CASSLVSRNNEQFF
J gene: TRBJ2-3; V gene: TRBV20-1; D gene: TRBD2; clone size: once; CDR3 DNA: TGCAGTGCCCCCTCGACTAGCGGGAGTCCAGATACGCAGTATTTT; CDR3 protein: CSAPSTSGSPDTQYF
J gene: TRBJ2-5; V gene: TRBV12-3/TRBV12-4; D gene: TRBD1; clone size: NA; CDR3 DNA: TGTGCCAGCCGCTCAGAGACAGGGGGCGGGGAGACCCAGTACTTC; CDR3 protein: CASRSETGGGETQYF
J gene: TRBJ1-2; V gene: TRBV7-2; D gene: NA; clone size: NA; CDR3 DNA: TGTGCCAGCAGCCCGAGACCCCCGGGCTACACCTTC; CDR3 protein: CASSPRPPGYTF
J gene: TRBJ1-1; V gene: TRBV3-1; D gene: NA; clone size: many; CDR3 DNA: TGTGCCAGCAGCCCTGGCACTGAAGCTTTCTTT; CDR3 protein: CASSPGTEAFF
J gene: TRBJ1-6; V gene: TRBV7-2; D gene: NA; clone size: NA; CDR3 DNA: TGTGCCAGCAGCTCTTATCAATCGGGAAGGTGGTATAATTCACCCCTCCACTTT; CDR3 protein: CASSSYQSGRWYNSPLHF
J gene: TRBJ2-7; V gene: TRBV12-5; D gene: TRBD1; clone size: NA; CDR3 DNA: TGTGCTAGTGGTTTGGCCGTGACAGGGAGCTCCTACGAGCAGTACTTC; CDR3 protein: CASGLAVTGSSYEQYF
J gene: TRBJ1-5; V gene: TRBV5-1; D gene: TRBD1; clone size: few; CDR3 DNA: TGCGCCAGCAGCTTGGACAACGGGACAGGGGATCAGCCCCAGCATTTT; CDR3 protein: CASSLDNGTGDQPQHF
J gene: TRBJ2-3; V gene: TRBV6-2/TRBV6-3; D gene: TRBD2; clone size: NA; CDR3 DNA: TGTGCCAGCAGTCGCCCTAGCGGGACAGATACGCAGTATTTT; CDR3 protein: CASSRPSGTDTQYF
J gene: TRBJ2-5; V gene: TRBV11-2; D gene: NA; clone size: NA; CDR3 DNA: TGTGCCAGCAGCTTCTCTCTGTATGGGGACCGAGCGGGTGGAGGAGAGACCCAGTACTTC; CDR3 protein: CASSFSLYGDRAGGGETQYF
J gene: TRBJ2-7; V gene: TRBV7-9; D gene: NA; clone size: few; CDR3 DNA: TGTGCCAGCAGCTTTCCCACAGGGTCCCCCTCCTACGAGCAGTACTTC; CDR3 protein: CASSFPTGSPSYEQYF
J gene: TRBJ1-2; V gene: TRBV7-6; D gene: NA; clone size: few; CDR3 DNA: TGTGCCAGCAGCTCCGGGACGTCAGACTATGGCTACACCTTC; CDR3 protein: CASSSGTSDYGYTF
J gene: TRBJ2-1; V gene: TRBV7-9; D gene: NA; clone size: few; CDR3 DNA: TGTGCCAGCAGCTCCCGGCAGGGGGGATACAATGAGCAGTTCTTC; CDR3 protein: CASSSRQGGYNEQFF
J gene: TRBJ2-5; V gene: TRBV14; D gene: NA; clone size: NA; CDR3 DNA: TGTGCCAGCAGCCAATTTAGGGGCCACCAAGAGACCCAGTACTTC; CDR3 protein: CASSQFRGHQETQYF
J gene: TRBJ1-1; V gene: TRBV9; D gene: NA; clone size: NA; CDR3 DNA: TGTGCCAGCAGCGTAGGGGGTTGGGGTACGAACACTGAAGCTTTCTTT; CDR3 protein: CASSVGGWGTNTEAFF
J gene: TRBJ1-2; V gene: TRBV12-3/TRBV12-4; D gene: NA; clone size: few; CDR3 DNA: TGTGCCAGCAGTGACCGAGGGTACTATGGCTACACCTTC; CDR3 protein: CASSDRGYYGYTF
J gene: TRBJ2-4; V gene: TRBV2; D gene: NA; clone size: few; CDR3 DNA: TGTGCCAGCAGGGGTGCTGGAAACATTCAGTACTTC; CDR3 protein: CASRGAGNIQYF
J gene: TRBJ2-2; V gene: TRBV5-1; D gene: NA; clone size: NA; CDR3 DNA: TGCGCCAGCAGCTTGCAGCGCACCGGGGAGCTGTTTTTT; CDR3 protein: CASSLQRTGELFF
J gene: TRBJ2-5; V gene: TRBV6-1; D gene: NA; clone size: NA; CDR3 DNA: TGTGCCAGCAGCAGAGGAGGGCGCAGTGATCTGGGACAGACCCAGTACTTC; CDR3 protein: CASSRGGRSDLGQTQYF
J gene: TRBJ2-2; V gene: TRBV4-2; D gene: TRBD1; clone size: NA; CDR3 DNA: TGTGCCAGCAGCCCGCAGGGGGCGCGGAACACCGGGGAGCTGTTTTTT; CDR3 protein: CASSPQGARNTGELFF
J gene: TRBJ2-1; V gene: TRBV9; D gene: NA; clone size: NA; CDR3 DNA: TGTGCCAGCAGCTTCTTTTTACTTAGCTCCTACAATGAGCAGTTCTTC; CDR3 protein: CASSFFLLSSYNEQFF
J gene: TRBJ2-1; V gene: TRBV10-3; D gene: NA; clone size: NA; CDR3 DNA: TGTGCCATTGAGGACTCGTCGGGTGAGCAGTTCTTC; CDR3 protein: CAIEDSSGEQFF
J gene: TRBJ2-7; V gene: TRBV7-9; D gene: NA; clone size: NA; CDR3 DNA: TGTGCCAGCAGCTTAGCTTTCTCCGAGCAGTACTTC; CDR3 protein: CASSLAFSEQYF
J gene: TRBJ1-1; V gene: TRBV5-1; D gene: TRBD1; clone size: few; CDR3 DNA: TGCGCCAGCAGCCAGACGAGACAGGGGAACACTGAAGCTTTCTTT; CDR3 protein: CASSQTRQGNTEAFF
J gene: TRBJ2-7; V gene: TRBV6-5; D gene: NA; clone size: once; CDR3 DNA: TGTGCCAGCAGTTACGCAGACCTCTACGAGCAGTACTTC; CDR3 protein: CASSYADLYEQYF
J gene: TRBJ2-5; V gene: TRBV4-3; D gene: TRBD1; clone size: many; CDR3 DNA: TGCGCCAGCAGCCAAGGGGGACAGGGCCAAGAGACCCAGTACTTC; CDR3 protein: CASSQGGQGQETQYF
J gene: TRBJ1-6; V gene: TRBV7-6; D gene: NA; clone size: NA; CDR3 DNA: TGTGCCAGCAGTCAAGCGGTGGGGACGGGCAATTCACCCCTCCACTTT; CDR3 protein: CASSQAVGTGNSPLHF